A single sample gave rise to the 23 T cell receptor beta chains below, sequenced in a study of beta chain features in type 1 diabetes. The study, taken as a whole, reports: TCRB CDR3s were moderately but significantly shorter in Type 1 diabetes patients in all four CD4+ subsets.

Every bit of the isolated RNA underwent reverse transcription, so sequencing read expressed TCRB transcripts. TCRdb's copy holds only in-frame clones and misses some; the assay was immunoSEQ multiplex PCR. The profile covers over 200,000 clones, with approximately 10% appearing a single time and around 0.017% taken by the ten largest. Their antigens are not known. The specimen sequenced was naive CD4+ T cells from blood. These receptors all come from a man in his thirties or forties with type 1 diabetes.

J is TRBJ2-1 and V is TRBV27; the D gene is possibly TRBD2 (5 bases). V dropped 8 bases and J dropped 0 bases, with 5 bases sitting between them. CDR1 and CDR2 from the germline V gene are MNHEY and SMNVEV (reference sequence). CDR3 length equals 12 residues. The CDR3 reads CASRGSYNEQFF. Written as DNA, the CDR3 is TGTGCCAGCCGGGGCTCCTACAATGAGCAGTTCTTC.

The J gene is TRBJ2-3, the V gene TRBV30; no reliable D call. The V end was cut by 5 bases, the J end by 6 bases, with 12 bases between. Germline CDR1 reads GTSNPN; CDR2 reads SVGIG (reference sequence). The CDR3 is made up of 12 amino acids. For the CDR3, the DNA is TGTGCCTGGGCCCTGGGCTGGGATACGCAGTATTTT. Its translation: CAWALGWDTQYF.

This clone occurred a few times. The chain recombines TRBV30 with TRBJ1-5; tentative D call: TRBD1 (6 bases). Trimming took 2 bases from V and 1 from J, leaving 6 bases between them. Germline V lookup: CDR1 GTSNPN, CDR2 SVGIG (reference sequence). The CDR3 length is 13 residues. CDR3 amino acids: CAWSRGSNQPQHF. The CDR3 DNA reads TGTGCCTGGAGTAGGGGGAGCAATCAGCCCCAGCATTTT.

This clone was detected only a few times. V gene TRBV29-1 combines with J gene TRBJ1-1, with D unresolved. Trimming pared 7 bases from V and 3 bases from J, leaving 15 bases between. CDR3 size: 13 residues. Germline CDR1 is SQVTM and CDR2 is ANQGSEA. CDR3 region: CSARTGADTEAFF. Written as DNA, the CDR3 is TGCAGCGCTCGTACCGGTGCCGACACTGAAGCTTTCTTT.

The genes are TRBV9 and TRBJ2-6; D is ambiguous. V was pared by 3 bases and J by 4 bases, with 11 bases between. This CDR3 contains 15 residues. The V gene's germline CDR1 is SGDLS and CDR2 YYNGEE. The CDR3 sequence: CASSATVFGANVLTF. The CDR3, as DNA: TGTGCCAGCAGCGCAACGGTTTTCGGGGCCAACGTCCTGACTTTC.

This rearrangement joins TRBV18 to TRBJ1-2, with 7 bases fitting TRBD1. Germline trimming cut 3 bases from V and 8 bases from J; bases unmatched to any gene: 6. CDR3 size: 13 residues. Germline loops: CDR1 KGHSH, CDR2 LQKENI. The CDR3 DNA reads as TGTGCCAGCTCACCTGACAGGGTGAAGGGCTACACCTTC. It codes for CASSPDRVKGYTF.

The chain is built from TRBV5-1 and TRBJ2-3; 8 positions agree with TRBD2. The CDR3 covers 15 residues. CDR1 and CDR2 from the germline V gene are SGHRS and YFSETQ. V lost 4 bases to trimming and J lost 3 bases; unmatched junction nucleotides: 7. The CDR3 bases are TGCGCCAGCAGCCCCAACGGGGGGGCGACAGATACGCAGTATTTT. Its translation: CASSPNGGATDTQYF. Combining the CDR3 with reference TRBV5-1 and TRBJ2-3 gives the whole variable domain KAGVTQTPRYLIKTRGQQVTLSCSPISGHRSVSWYQQTPGQGLQFLFEYFSETQRNKGNFPGRFSGRQFSNSRSEMNVSTLELGDSALYLCASSPNGGATDTQYFGPGTRLTVL.

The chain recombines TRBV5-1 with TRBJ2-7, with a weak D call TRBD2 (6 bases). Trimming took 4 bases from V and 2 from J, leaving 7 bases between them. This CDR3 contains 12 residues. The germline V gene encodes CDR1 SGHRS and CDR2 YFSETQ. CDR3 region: CASSGGTYEQYF. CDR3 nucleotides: TGCGCCAGCAGCGGGGGGACCTACGAGCAGTACTTC.

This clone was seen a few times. CDR3 loop: CASSLGQGFNEQFF. The CDR3 DNA is TGCGCCAGCAGCTTAGGACAGGGATTCAATGAGCAGTTCTTC. V usage is TRBV5-1 and J usage is TRBJ2-1; 8 bases agree with TRBD1. This CDR3 region has 14 residues. The trim removed 2 bases at V and 6 bases at J, leaving 4 bases unmatched. Germline assignment: CDR1 SGHRS and CDR2 YFSETQ. Filled out from reference TRBV5-1 and TRBJ2-1, the complete variable domain reads KAGVTQTPRYLIKTRGQQVTLSCSPISGHRSVSWYQQTPGQGLQFLFEYFSETQRNKGNFPGRFSGRQFSNSRSEMNVSTLELGDSALYLCASSLGQGFNEQFFGPGTRLTVL.

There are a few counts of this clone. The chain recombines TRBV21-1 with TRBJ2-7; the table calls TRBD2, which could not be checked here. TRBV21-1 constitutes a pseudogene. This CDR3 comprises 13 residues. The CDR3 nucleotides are TGTGCCAGCAGCAAAGGGCGGAACTACGAGCAGTACTTC. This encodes CASSKGRNYEQYF.

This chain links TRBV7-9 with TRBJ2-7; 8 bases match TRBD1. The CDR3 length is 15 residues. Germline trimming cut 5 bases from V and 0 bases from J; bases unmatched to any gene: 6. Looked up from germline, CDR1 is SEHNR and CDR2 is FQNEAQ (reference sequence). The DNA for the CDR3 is TGTGCCAGCAGCCCCGGACAGGGAAACTCCTACGAGCAGTACTTC. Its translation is CASSPGQGNSYEQYF.

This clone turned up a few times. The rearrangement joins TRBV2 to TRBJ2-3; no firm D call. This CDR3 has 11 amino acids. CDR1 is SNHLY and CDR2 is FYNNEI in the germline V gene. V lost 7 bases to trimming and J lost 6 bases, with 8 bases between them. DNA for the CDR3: TGTGCCAGCACTGTCGCGGATACGCAGTATTTT. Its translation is CASTVADTQYF.

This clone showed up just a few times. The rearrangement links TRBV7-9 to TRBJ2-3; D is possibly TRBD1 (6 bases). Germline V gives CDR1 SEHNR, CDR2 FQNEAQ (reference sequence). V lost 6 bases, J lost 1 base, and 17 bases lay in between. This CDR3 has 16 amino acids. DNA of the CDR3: TGTGCCAGCAGGTTCGCACCGGGACAACGCACAGATACGCAGTATTTT. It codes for CASRFAPGQRTDTQYF.

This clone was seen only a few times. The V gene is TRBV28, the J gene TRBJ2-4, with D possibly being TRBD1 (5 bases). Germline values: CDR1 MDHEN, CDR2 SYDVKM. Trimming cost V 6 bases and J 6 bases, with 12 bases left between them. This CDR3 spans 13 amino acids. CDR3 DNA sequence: TGTGCCAGCAGCCTCCCCCAGGGAAACATTCAGTACTTC. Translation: CASSLPQGNIQYF.

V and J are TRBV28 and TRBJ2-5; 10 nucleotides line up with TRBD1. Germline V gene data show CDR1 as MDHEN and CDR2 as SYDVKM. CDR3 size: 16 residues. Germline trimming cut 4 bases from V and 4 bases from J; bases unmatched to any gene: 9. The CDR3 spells CASSSPGQGSGETQYF. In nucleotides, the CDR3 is TGTGCCAGCAGTTCCCCGGGACAGGGGAGTGGAGAGACCCAGTACTTC.

CDR3 in DNA: TGCGCCAGCAGCTTGGGGACAGAGAACACTGAAGCTTTCTTT. It is translated as CASSLGTENTEAFF. The chain has TRBV5-1 and TRBJ1-1; possible D gene TRBD1, 6 bases. Between the trimmed V and J ends, which lost 0 bases and 1 base, there was a span of 7 bases. The CDR3 runs 14 residues. Germline CDR1 and CDR2: SGHRS and YFSETQ.

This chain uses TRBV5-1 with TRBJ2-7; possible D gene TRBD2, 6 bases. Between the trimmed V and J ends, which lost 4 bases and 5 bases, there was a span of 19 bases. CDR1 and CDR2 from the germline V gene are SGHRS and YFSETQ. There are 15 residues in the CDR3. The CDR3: CASSPGGGYGDEQYF. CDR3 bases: TGCGCCAGCAGCCCCGGTGGGGGGTATGGTGACGAGCAGTACTTC.

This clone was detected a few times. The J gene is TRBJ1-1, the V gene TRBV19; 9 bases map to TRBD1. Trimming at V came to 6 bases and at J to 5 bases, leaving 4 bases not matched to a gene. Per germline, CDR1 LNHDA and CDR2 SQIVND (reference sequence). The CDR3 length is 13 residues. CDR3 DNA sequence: TGTGCCAGTAGGGACAGGGGCATTACTGAAGCTTTCTTT. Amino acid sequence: CASRDRGITEAFF.

This CDR3 reads CASSLELAAYNEQFF. CDR3 bases: TGTGCCAGCAGCTTAGAACTAGCGGCCTACAATGAGCAGTTCTTC. V is TRBV7-2 and J is TRBJ2-1, with 8 bases lining up with TRBD2. CDR1 is SGHTA, CDR2 FQGNSA, per germline. J was trimmed by 2 bases and V by 1 base; bases with no gene match: 1. The CDR3 length is 15 residues.

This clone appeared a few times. CDR3 sequence (DNA): TGTGCCAGCAGCGCGTTAGCGACGGCTGAGCAGTTCTTC. Translation gives CASSALATAEQFF. The chain couples TRBV9 to TRBJ2-1, with a weak D call TRBD2 (5 bases). CDR1 and CDR2 from the germline V gene are SGDLS and YYNGEE. The V and J ends lost 3 bases and 9 bases respectively, with 13 bases between them. The CDR3 sequence is 13 residues long.

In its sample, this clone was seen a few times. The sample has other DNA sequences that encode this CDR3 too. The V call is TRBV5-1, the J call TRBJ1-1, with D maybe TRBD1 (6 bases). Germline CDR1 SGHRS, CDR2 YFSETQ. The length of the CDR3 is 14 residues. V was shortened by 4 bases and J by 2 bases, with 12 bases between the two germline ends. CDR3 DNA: TGCGCCAGCAGCCCCGGGACACTAAACACTGAAGCTTTCTTT. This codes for CASSPGTLNTEAFF.

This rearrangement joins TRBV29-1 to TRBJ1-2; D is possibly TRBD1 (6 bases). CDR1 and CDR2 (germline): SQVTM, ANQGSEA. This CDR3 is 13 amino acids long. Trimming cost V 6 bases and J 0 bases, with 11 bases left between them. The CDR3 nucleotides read TGCAGCGTAAGGCGGACAGCTAACTATGGCTACACCTTC. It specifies CSVRRTANYGYTF.

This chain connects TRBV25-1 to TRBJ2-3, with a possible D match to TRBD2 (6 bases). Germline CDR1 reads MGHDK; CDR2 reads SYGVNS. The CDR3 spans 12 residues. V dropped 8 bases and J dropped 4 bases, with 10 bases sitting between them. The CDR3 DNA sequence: TGTGCCAGCCGGTCGGGGGCAGATACGCAGTATTTT. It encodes CASRSGADTQYF.